The rows below give T cell receptor beta chains drawn from one sample of a study of early T cells in non-severe SARS-CoV-2 infection. MiXCR, run by TCRdb on the 5' RACE reads, gives a single entry per CDR3 protein. Of 35,000 to 45,000 distinct CDR3 sequences in the sample, less than 6.5% were seen once. Sequencing was performed on whole blood, taken at baseline. These receptors all stem from an adult who was a healthcare worker with PCR-confirmed SARS-CoV-2 infection or an uninfected control (not recorded which). The CDR3 runs from the conserved cysteine through the conserved F or W. Fields, in order: V gene, clone size, D gene, J gene, CDR3 protein, CDR3 DNA. The D gene is left open where the match is weak. Clone size is given for some rows only: seen once, a few or many times, or a class if the clone is expanded.

V gene: TRBV12-3/TRBV12-4
clone size: few
D gene: -
J gene: TRBJ2-7
CDR3 protein: CASSWDNSYEQYF
CDR3 DNA: TGTGCCAGCAGTTGGGACAACTCCTACGAGCAGTACTTC

V gene: TRBV6-2/TRBV6-3
clone size: few
D gene: -
J gene: TRBJ1-1
CDR3 protein: CASSYRPNTEAFF
CDR3 DNA: TGTGCCAGCAGTTACAGGCCGAACACTGAAGCTTTCTTT

V gene: TRBV7-6
clone size: few
D gene: -
J gene: TRBJ2-7
CDR3 protein: CASSPGTIAQYF
CDR3 DNA: TGTGCCAGCAGCCCGGGGACAATCGCTCAGTACTTC

V gene: TRBV7-9
clone size: -
D gene: TRBD1
J gene: TRBJ1-2
CDR3 protein: CASSSGQGSIYGYTF
CDR3 DNA: TGTGCCAGCAGCTCTGGACAGGGGTCAATCTATGGCTACACCTTC

V gene: TRBV7-2
clone size: -
D gene: TRBD1
J gene: TRBJ1-1
CDR3 protein: CASSLLFGQEIGTEAFF
CDR3 DNA: TGTGCCAGCAGCTTACTATTTGGACAGGAAATTGGCACTGAAGCTTTCTTT

V gene: TRBV6-2/TRBV6-3
clone size: few
D gene: -
J gene: TRBJ2-2
CDR3 protein: CASSYGDANTGELFF
CDR3 DNA: TGTGCCAGCAGTTACGGGGATGCGAACACCGGGGAGCTGTTTTTT

V gene: TRBV6-1
clone size: medium-sized
D gene: -
J gene: TRBJ2-7
CDR3 protein: CASGNGLAPYEQYF
CDR3 DNA: TGTGCCAGCGGAAACGGGCTGGCCCCCTACGAGCAGTACTTC

V gene: TRBV20-1
clone size: many
D gene: -
J gene: TRBJ2-1
CDR3 protein: CSATNADDEQFF
CDR3 DNA: TGCAGTGCCACGAATGCGGACGATGAGCAGTTCTTC

V gene: TRBV6-6
clone size: few
D gene: -
J gene: TRBJ2-1
CDR3 protein: CASSYSVNEQFF
CDR3 DNA: TGTGCCAGCAGTTACTCCGTCAATGAGCAGTTCTTC

V gene: TRBV5-1
clone size: -
D gene: TRBD1
J gene: TRBJ2-7
CDR3 protein: CASSFIGTGVHEQYF
CDR3 DNA: TGCGCCAGCAGCTTTATCGGGACAGGGGTCCACGAGCAGTACTTC

V gene: TRBV7-9
clone size: many
D gene: -
J gene: TRBJ2-6
CDR3 protein: CASSLTHPGANVLTF
CDR3 DNA: TGTGCCAGCAGCTTAACCCATCCTGGGGCCAACGTCCTGACTTTC

V gene: TRBV6-1
clone size: many
D gene: -
J gene: TRBJ2-7
CDR3 protein: CASNGHPNYEQYF
CDR3 DNA: TGTGCCAGCAACGGACACCCCAACTACGAGCAGTACTTC

V gene: TRBV27
clone size: many
D gene: -
J gene: TRBJ2-3
CDR3 protein: CASKGTRSIPDTQYF
CDR3 DNA: TGTGCCAGCAAGGGTACTAGATCTATCCCAGATACGCAGTATTTT

V gene: TRBV6-1
clone size: -
D gene: TRBD2
J gene: TRBJ2-5
CDR3 protein: CASSEGISGGETQYF
CDR3 DNA: TGTGCCAGCAGTGAAGGTATTAGCGGGGGTGAGACCCAGTACTTC

V gene: TRBV7-9
clone size: many
D gene: TRBD1
J gene: TRBJ1-5
CDR3 protein: CASSPANRGISNQPQHF
CDR3 DNA: TGTGCCAGCAGCCCAGCAAACAGGGGGATAAGCAATCAGCCCCAGCATTTT

V gene: TRBV4-2
clone size: -
D gene: -
J gene: TRBJ1-3
CDR3 protein: CASSQDLAFSGNTIYF
CDR3 DNA: TGTGCCAGCAGCCAAGATCTGGCCTTCTCTGGAAACACCATATATTTT

V gene: TRBV7-8
clone size: many
D gene: TRBD1
J gene: TRBJ2-1
CDR3 protein: CASSPDRGGGNEQFF
CDR3 DNA: TGTGCCAGCAGCCCTGACAGGGGGGGTGGGAATGAGCAGTTCTTC

V gene: TRBV11-2
clone size: many
D gene: -
J gene: TRBJ1-4
CDR3 protein: CASSAGPIATNEKLFF
CDR3 DNA: TGTGCCAGCAGCGCAGGACCTATTGCAACTAATGAAAAACTGTTTTTT